These 17 T cell receptor beta chains were sequenced from one sample in a study of T cells in Graves' hyperthyroidism and ophthalmopathy. Researchers amplified the TCR beta CDR3 regions from RNA transcripts. The study used the HTBI primer set for a first-round RT-PCR of the TCR CDR3. TCRdb redid the calling of the multiplex PCR reads with MiXCR, one entry per CDR3 protein. The sample holds about 300,000 distinct CDR3 sequences, 15% to 20% seen once. Material: blood. Source of these receptors: a man in his fifties or sixties with Graves' ophthalmopathy.

This clonotype showed up many times. The chain employs TRBV12-3 or TRBV12-4 and TRBJ2-3; D call uncertain. The length of the CDR3 is 15 residues. The ends were cut back, 2 bases at V and 9 bases at J, with 18 bases in the middle. This CDR3 is CASSLRVLITATQYF. The CDR3 coding sequence is TGTGCCAGCAGTTTAAGGGTACTGATTACCGCAACGCAGTATTTT.

This clonotype showed up many times. The CDR3 sequence is CASSLWGRAGGLDEQYF. CDR3 coding DNA: TGCGCCAGCAGCCTCTGGGGGCGAGCGGGAGGCCTCGACGAGCAGTACTTC. The chain links TRBV5-1 to TRBJ2-7, with 9 bases lining up with TRBD2. CDR1 and CDR2 from the germline V gene are SGHRS and YFSETQ. The CDR3 has 17 amino acids. J gave up 5 bases and V 4 bases, and 16 bases lay outside the gene matches. Full variable domain (missing parts from reference TRBV5-1 and TRBJ2-7): KAGVTQTPRYLIKTRGQQVTLSCSPISGHRSVSWYQQTPGQGLQFLFEYFSETQRNKGNFPGRFSGRQFSNSRSEMNVSTLELGDSALYLCASSLWGRAGGLDEQYFGPGTRLTVT.

This clonotype was seen a handful of times. The chain combines TRBV14 with TRBJ2-7; D unresolved. The CDR3 has 14 amino acids. V dropped 0 bases and J dropped 0 bases, with 6 bases sitting between them. From germline, CDR1 is SGHDN and CDR2 FVKESK. The CDR3 DNA reads TGTGCCAGCAGCCAAGACTGGAGCTCCTACGAGCAGTACTTC. Protein sequence: CASSQDWSSYEQYF. Drawing the rest from reference TRBV14 and TRBJ2-7, the complete variable domain is EAGVTQFPSHSVIEKGQTVTLRCDPISGHDNLYWYRRVMGKEIKFLLHFVKESKQDESGMPNNRFLAERTGGTYSTLKVQPAELEDSGVYFCASSQDWSSYEQYFGPGTRLTVT.

V usage is TRBV10-3 and J usage is TRBJ1-2, with D perhaps TRBD1 (5 bases). V lost 6 bases and J 4 bases, leaving 12 bases between the germline ends. The CDR3 length is 13 residues. Germline values: CDR1 ENHRY, CDR2 SYGVKD. Written as DNA, the CDR3 is TGTGCCATCAGGGAGGGGCTCGGCTATGGCTACACCTTC. Translated, it gives CAIREGLGYGYTF.

The CDR3 sequence is CASSLRGQGAGYTF. The CDR3 DNA reads TGTGCCAGCAGTTTACGTGGACAGGGCGCTGGCTACACCTTC. V usage is TRBV12-3 or TRBV12-4 and J usage is TRBJ1-2, with 8 bases that match TRBD1. V lost 2 bases and J lost 7; bases outside the gene matches: 6. CDR3 size: 14 residues.

V and J are TRBV19 and TRBJ1-5; weak D call: TRBD1 (6 bases). Trimming removed 6 bases at V and 1 base at J, with 19 bases between. Looked up from germline, CDR1 is LNHDA and CDR2 is SQIVND (reference sequence). CDR3 length: 17 residues. This CDR3 is CASSPGQGQFSNQPQHF. CDR3 DNA: TGTGCCAGTAGCCCCGGCCAGGGGCAGTTCAGCAATCAGCCCCAGCATTTT.

The rearrangement uses TRBV9 and TRBJ2-3, with TRBD2 matching over 7 bases. The germline V gene encodes CDR1 SGDLS and CDR2 YYNGEE. V trimming: 3 bases; J trimming: 4 bases; junction bases outside the gene matches: 20. The CDR3 spans 19 residues. CDR3 bases: TGTGCCAGCAGCGACGCCCTGGAGGAGTCGCGGGAGACCTCAGATACGCAGTATTTT. Amino acids: CASSDALEESRETSDTQYF.

At least ten counts were recorded for this clonotype. The gene calls are TRBV28 and TRBJ2-1; TRBD2 agrees at 9 bases. The CDR3 extends over 14 amino acids. Germline CDR1 reads MDHEN; CDR2 reads SYDVKM. V lost 6 bases to trimming and J lost 10 bases; unmatched junction nucleotides: 10. The CDR3 loop reads CASRQAGGPEEQFF. DNA of the CDR3: TGTGCCAGCAGGCAGGCGGGAGGGCCAGAGGAGCAGTTCTTC. The variable domain in full, with the rest retrieved from reference TRBV28 and TRBJ2-1, is DVKVTQSSRYLVKRTGEKVFLECVQDMDHENMFWYRQDPGLGLRLIYFSYDVKMKEKGDIPEGYSVSREKKERFSLILESASTNQTSMYLCASRQAGGPEEQFFGPGTRLTVL.

This clonotype was observed at least ten times. The chain recombines TRBV16 with TRBJ1-2; D remains ambiguous. The CDR3 totals 15 residues. Germline lookup yields CDR1 KGHSY and CDR2 FQNENV. Trimming shortened V by 2 bases and J by 4 bases, and 14 bases separated the two germline ends. CDR3 bases: TGTGCCAGCAGCCAAGAGGGAGGTTTTGTCTATGGCTACACCTTC. Its translation: CASSQEGGFVYGYTF. Based on the CDR3 plus reference TRBV16 and TRBJ1-2, the full variable domain is GEEVAQTPKHLVRGEGQKAKLYCAPIKGHSYVFWYQQVLKNEFKFLISFQNENVFDETGMPKERFSAKCLPNSPCSLEIQATKLEDSAVYFCASSQEGGFVYGYTFGSGTRLTVV.

The chain uses TRBV6-1 and TRBJ2-7; D not certain. The V gene lost 2 bases and the J gene lost 5 bases, with 16 bases spanning the gap. The CDR3 is 15 residues long. In germline, CDR1 is MNHNS, CDR2 SASEGT. The CDR3 is CASSETTVPVHEQYF. The CDR3, as DNA: TGTGCCAGCAGTGAAACTACAGTACCCGTACACGAGCAGTACTTC.

The V call is TRBV6-1, the J call TRBJ1-6; tentatively, D is TRBD1 (5 bases). The V gene lost 2 bases and the J gene lost 5 bases, with 22 bases spanning the gap. This CDR3 is built from 19 residues. Germline V gene data show CDR1 as MNHNS and CDR2 as SASEGT. The CDR3 protein is CASSESRDWGRINNSPLHF. In DNA, the CDR3 is TGTGCCAGCAGTGAAAGTCGGGACTGGGGACGGATAAATAATTCACCCCTCCACTTT.

The chain has TRBV28 and TRBJ2-1; D might be TRBD1 (6 bases). Trimming removed 3 bases at V and 9 bases at J, with 15 bases between. The CDR3 consists of 14 residues. CDR1 MDHEN and CDR2 SYDVKM come from the germline V gene. CDR3: CASSLTAGAGEQFF. The DNA of the CDR3 is TGTGCCAGCAGTTTGACGGCAGGGGCGGGTGAGCAGTTCTTC.

Ten or more counts support this clonotype. V usage is TRBV5-1 and J usage is TRBJ2-1; 7 bases map to TRBD2. Germline CDR1 SGHRS, CDR2 YFSETQ. This CDR3 spans 15 amino acids. The V segment lost 0 bases and the J segment 5 bases; nucleotides outside the gene matches: 5. Written as DNA, the CDR3 is TGCGCCAGCAGCTTGGCCCCAGGGAGGGACAATGAGCAGTTCTTC. This encodes CASSLAPGRDNEQFF. Full variable domain (missing parts from reference TRBV5-1 and TRBJ2-1): KAGVTQTPRYLIKTRGQQVTLSCSPISGHRSVSWYQQTPGQGLQFLFEYFSETQRNKGNFPGRFSGRQFSNSRSEMNVSTLELGDSALYLCASSLAPGRDNEQFFGPGTRLTVL.

The V call is TRBV2, the J call TRBJ2-6, with D unclear. The CDR3 contains 16 residues. The V end was cut by 2 bases, the J end by 0 bases, with 8 bases between. The germline CDR1 and CDR2 sequences are SNHLY and FYNNEI. The CDR3 bases are TGTGCCAGCAGTGAAAGGACCTACTCTGGGGCCAACGTCCTGACTTTC. Translated, it gives CASSERTYSGANVLTF.

The genes are TRBV28 and TRBJ2-3; the D is unclear. This CDR3 is 14 amino acids long. Per germline, CDR1 MDHEN and CDR2 SYDVKM. V was shortened by 1 base and J by 8 bases, with 13 bases between the two germline ends. This CDR3 reads CASSLLPVQGTQYF. The CDR3 nucleotides are TGTGCCAGCAGTTTATTGCCTGTCCAAGGTACGCAGTATTTT. Variable domain in full (rest from reference TRBV28 and TRBJ2-3): DVKVTQSSRYLVKRTGEKVFLECVQDMDHENMFWYRQDPGLGLRLIYFSYDVKMKEKGDIPEGYSVSREKKERFSLILESASTNQTSMYLCASSLLPVQGTQYFGPGTRLTVL.

At least ten counts were recorded for this clonotype. The V gene is TRBV25-1, the J gene TRBJ2-2; D call uncertain. Germline V lookup: CDR1 MGHDK, CDR2 SYGVNS. Trimming shortened V by 2 bases and J by 4 bases, and 14 bases separated the two germline ends. The CDR3 is 16 amino acids. Written as DNA, the CDR3 is TGTGCCAGCAGTGAAACAGCGAGGTTGGCCACCGGGGAGCTGTTTTTT. This encodes CASSETARLATGELFF.

This clonotype occurred many times. The J gene is TRBJ2-1, the V gene TRBV5-1; D is unclear. The CDR3 runs 13 residues. The germline V gene has CDR1 SGHRS and CDR2 YFSETQ. With 0 bases removed from V and 7 bases from J, the gap between germline ends came to 8 bases. DNA of the CDR3: TGCGCCAGCAGCTTGGTGACTGGTAATGAGCAGTTCTTC. This gives the protein CASSLVTGNEQFF.